Following are 14 T cell receptor beta chains from one sample sequenced in a study of kidney transplant recipient with SARS-CoV-2 infection. TCRdb reprocessed the reads with MiXCR, giving one entry per CDR3 protein. The sample records under 300,000 distinct CDR3 sequences, more than 25% being singletons. Sequences were derived from a blood sample, sampled at baseline and on roughly day 110 from a kidney transplant recipient. All receptors come from a male patient aged 30 to 39 who had COVID-19 and was a kidney transplant recipient. The graft donor may have given rise to some T cells.

Points on this clonotype: Given a much more abundant clone one base away, this may be a read error. The V call is TRBV7-9, the J call TRBJ1-2; D unresolved. From germline, CDR1 is SEHNR and CDR2 FQNEAQ (reference sequence). The CDR3 has 12 residues. In DNA form, the CDR3 reads TGTACCAGCAGCTTAGGCTCTATGAGCTACACCTTC. This translates into CTSSLGSMSYTF.

This clonotype was seen at least ten times. This chain links TRBV7-3 with TRBJ2-2; 8 bases agree with TRBD1. Germline assignment: CDR1 SGHTA and CDR2 FQGTGA. Losses at the gene ends were 5 bases for V and 0 bases for J; bases not matched to a gene: 11. The CDR3 is 18 residues long. In nucleotides, the CDR3 is TGTGCCAGCAGCACCTCCGGGACAGGCCTCGCGAACACCGGGGAGCTGTTTTTT. As protein: CASSTSGTGLANTGELFF.

This clonotype was seen many times. This chain connects TRBV10-2 to TRBJ1-2; D not resolved. Trimming removed 5 bases from V and 4 bases from J, with 23 bases in between. The CDR3 contains 17 residues. Germline V gene lookup returns CDR1 WSHSY and CDR2 SAAADI. As DNA, the CDR3 is TGCGCCAGCAGTCCCAGGATCACTTCTAGAAAGACCTATGGCTACACCTTC. The encoded protein is CASSPRITSRKTYGYTF.

Comments on this clonotype: A single base separates this from a much larger clone, so it may be a read error. The chain couples TRBV27 to TRBJ2-7; TRBD1 might be the D (6 bases). The CDR3 runs to 13 residues. V was cut by 9 bases and J by 6 bases, with 18 bases left in between. Germline V CDR1 and CDR2: MNHEY, SMNVEV (reference sequence). The CDR3 loop is CASFGQRVGEQYF. CDR3 DNA sequence: TGTGCCAGTTTCGGACAGAGGGTGGGCGAGCAGTACTTC.

This clonotype was detected many times. V and J are TRBV5-3 and TRBJ2-1; 9 bases map to TRBD2. TRBV5-3 is an ORF, and what it does is uncertain. Unmatched junction bases numbered 11, after V lost 4 bases and J lost 0 bases. CDR3 length equals 18 residues. The CDR3: CARSLGRLAAASYNEQFF. CDR3 sequence (DNA): TGTGCCAGAAGCCTTGGGAGACTAGCGGCCGCCTCCTACAATGAGCAGTTCTTC.

This clonotype has a handful of counts. The chain links TRBV4-2 to TRBJ2-5, with D tentatively TRBD1 or TRBD2 (5 bases each). Germline CDR1 LGHNA, CDR2 YNFKEQ. The CDR3 runs to 17 residues. V lost 0 bases, J lost 5 bases, and 19 bases lay in between. The CDR3 sequence: CASSQDPGDGARETQYF. The CDR3 DNA follows: TGTGCCAGCAGCCAAGATCCAGGTGACGGGGCCCGGGAGACCCAGTACTTC.

The chain uses TRBV9 and TRBJ2-3; 7 nucleotides agree with TRBD2. CDR1 is SGDLS and CDR2 is YYNGEE in the germline V gene. Trimming took 0 bases from V and 1 from J; bases not matched to a gene: 2. CDR3 size: 15 residues. CDR3 loop: CASSVVGGGTDTQYF. The DNA for the CDR3 is TGTGCCAGCAGCGTAGTTGGGGGGGGCACAGATACGCAGTATTTT.

This clonotype showed up many times. This sequence joins TRBV15 and TRBJ1-2, with D unresolved. The V end lost 5 bases, the J end lost 4 bases, and 23 bases lay between the germline ends. The CDR3 runs 17 residues. Germline V gene lookup returns CDR1 LNHNV and CDR2 YYDKDF (reference sequence). The CDR3 here is CATSECRRCGKTYGYTF. Written as DNA, the CDR3 is TGTGCCACCAGCGAGTGCAGAAGGTGTGGAAAGACCTATGGCTACACCTTC.

On this clonotype itself: This sequence may be a read error, since a much larger clone differs from it by one base. This sequence joins TRBV3-1 and TRBJ2-5, with D unresolved. The CDR3 length is 17 residues. Germline V lookup: CDR1 LGHDT, CDR2 YNNKEL (reference sequence). The CDR3 is CAGSTSRPISFSETQYF. DNA of the CDR3: TGTGCCGGCAGCACTTCTCGTCCCATTTCTTTCTCTGAGACCCAGTACTTC.

This clonotype was seen many times. The chain has TRBV9 and TRBJ2-7; the D gene is possibly TRBD2 (5 bases). CDR1 SGDLS and CDR2 YYNGEE come from the germline V gene. The ends were cut back, 3 bases at V and 3 bases at J, with 13 bases in the middle. The CDR3 is 14 residues long. In DNA form, the CDR3 reads TGTGCCAGCAGCGCAGGACGGGATGGCTACGAGCAGTACTTC. Translated: CASSAGRDGYEQYF.

In this sample, this clonotype turned up many times. V and J are TRBV5-1 and TRBJ2-2; no clear D. CDR3 length: 12 residues. From germline, CDR1 is SGHRS and CDR2 YFSETQ. Trimming took off 0 bases at V and 8 bases at J, with 5 bases between the two ends. CDR3 sequence (DNA): TGCGCCAGCAGCTTGGAGGTGGGGGAGCTGTTTTTT. Protein: CASSLEVGELFF.

This clonotype was recorded a few times. One base away lies a much larger clone, so this may be a sequencing read error. The chain combines TRBV11-3 with TRBJ1-2; D remains ambiguous. The length of the CDR3 is 17 residues. CDR1 and CDR2 from the germline V gene are SGHNT and YENEEA. Trimming left V 5 bases short and J 6 bases short, with 25 bases between. For the CDR3, the DNA is TGTGCCAGCAGCGTGAATGACGATCTCGGAAAGACCCATGGCTACACCTTC. Residues: CASSVNDDLGKTHGYTF.

A word on this clonotype: A read error is possible here, since a much larger clone lies one base away. V and J are TRBV6-5 and TRBJ1-2; D is perhaps TRBD1 (5 bases). Germline loops: CDR1 MNHEY, CDR2 SVGAGI. CDR3 length: 15 residues. V gave up 7 bases and J gave up 7 bases, with 22 bases separating them. The DNA of the CDR3 is TGTGCCAGCAATCCCACCGCGGGGGGGACCGGTGGCTACACCTTC. It translates to CASNPTAGGTGGYTF.

A word on this clonotype: This may come from a read error, since a much larger clone is one base off. V gene TRBV4-3 combines with J gene TRBJ1-2, with D perhaps matching TRBD1 (5 bases). The CDR3 spans 17 residues. Trimming removed 5 bases at V and 4 bases at J, with 23 bases between. Germline CDR1 is LGHNA and CDR2 is YSLEER. The CDR3 sequence: CASSVVGGHRKTYGYTF. The CDR3 bases are TGCGCCAGCAGCGTTGTGGGAGGACATCGAAAGACCTATGGCTACACCTTC.